Listed below are T cell receptor beta chains from one sample, sequenced in a study of T cell responses to AZD1222 COVID-19 vaccine. Generated by immunoSEQ multiplex PCR, the TCRdb table keeps only in-frame clones and is missing some. The sample holds approximately 81,000 clones, around 82% seen once. The specimen comprised peripheral blood, sampled 28 days after the second AZD1222 dose. The receptor source for this set is an adult who received the AZD1222 COVID-19 vaccine. Each CDR3 is given with its conserved first and last residue. D genes are given only for firm matches. Where a row states a size, it is once, few, many or the class of an expanded clone; other rows omit it.

NA	TRBV11-3	NA	TRBJ2-2	CASSLSRTGELFF	TGTGCCAGCAGCTTATCCCGGACCGGGGAGCTGTTTTTT
NA	TRBV27	NA	TRBJ1-1	CASSFWGHRGNTEAFF	TGTGCCAGCAGTTTCTGGGGACATAGAGGGAACACTGAAGCTTTCTTT
NA	TRBV24-1	NA	TRBJ1-2	CATSDYGQPLDGYTF	TGTGCCACCAGTGATTACGGGCAGCCTTTGGATGGCTACACCTTC
once	TRBV6-5	NA	TRBJ2-3	CATTLGTDTQYF	TGTGCCACCACATTGGGCACAGATACGCAGTATTTT
NA	TRBV7-9	TRBD1	TRBJ1-5	CASSLGQTVSNQPQHF	TGTGCCAGCAGCTTGGGACAGACAGTTAGCAATCAGCCCCAGCATTTT
NA	TRBV10-3	TRBD1	TRBJ1-1	CAISDPGQDNTEAFF	TGTGCCATCAGTGATCCCGGACAGGACAACACTGAAGCTTTCTTT
NA	TRBV5-4	NA	TRBJ2-7	CASSLEREQYF	TGTGCCAGCAGCTTGGAGCGAGAGCAGTACTTC
NA	TRBV6-4	TRBD1	TRBJ2-7	CAREPGQGHPKTTYEQYF	TGTGCCAGAGAACCGGGACAGGGCCACCCCAAGACCACCTACGAGCAGTACTTC
NA	TRBV7-2	NA	TRBJ2-2	CASSLSSSLTGELFF	TGTGCCAGCAGCTTATCCTCTAGCTTGACCGGGGAGCTGTTTTTT
NA	TRBV10-3	NA	TRBJ2-3	CAISESGFTDTQYF	TGTGCCATCAGTGAGTCGGGCTTCACAGATACGCAGTATTTT
NA	TRBV7-9	NA	TRBJ2-5	CASSFYEGRQETQYF	TGTGCCAGCAGCTTCTACGAGGGCCGCCAAGAGACCCAGTACTTC
few	TRBV29-1	NA	TRBJ1-1	CSVGFYGINTEAFF	TGCAGCGTTGGTTTTTATGGCATAAACACTGAAGCTTTCTTT
NA	TRBV7-8	NA	TRBJ1-3	CASSLGRQVSGNTIYF	TGTGCCAGCAGCTTAGGAAGACAGGTTTCTGGAAACACCATATATTTT
NA	TRBV27	NA	TRBJ1-1	CASSPRGGDFLNTEAFF	TGTGCCAGCAGTCCACGGGGGGGAGACTTTCTGAACACTGAAGCTTTCTTT
NA	TRBV6-1	TRBD2	TRBJ2-5	CASSAFLAGIQETQYF	TGTGCCAGCAGTGCATTTCTAGCGGGAATCCAAGAGACCCAGTACTTC
few	TRBV5-8	TRBD2	TRBJ2-7	CASSFTSGRAEQYF	TGTGCCAGCAGCTTTACTAGCGGGAGGGCCGAGCAGTACTTC
NA	TRBV15	TRBD2	TRBJ2-7	CATKPGLGSSYEQYF	TGTGCCACTAAACCGGGACTAGGGAGCTCCTACGAGCAGTACTTC
NA	TRBV28	TRBD2	TRBJ2-1	CASSQTSGRPNEQFF	TGTGCCAGCAGTCAGACTAGCGGGAGGCCCAATGAGCAGTTCTTC
large	TRBV28	NA	TRBJ1-3	CASSLSGGSTNTIYF	TGTGCCAGCAGTTTATCCGGCGGATCCACAAACACCATATATTTT
NA	TRBV19	NA	TRBJ1-5	CASSGQGSGGNQPQHF	TGTGCCTCCTCAGGGCAGGGTTCCGGCGGCAATCAGCCCCAGCATTTT